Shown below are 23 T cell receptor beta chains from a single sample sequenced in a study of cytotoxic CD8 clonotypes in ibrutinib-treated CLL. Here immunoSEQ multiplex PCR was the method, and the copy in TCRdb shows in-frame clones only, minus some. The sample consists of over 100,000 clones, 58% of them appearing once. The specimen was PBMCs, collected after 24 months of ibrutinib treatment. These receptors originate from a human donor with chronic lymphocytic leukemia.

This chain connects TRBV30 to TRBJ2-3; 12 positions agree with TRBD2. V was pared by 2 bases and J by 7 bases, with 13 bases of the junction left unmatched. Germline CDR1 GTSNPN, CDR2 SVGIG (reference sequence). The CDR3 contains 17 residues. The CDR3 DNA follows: TGTGCCTGGAGTTCCATAGCTAGCGGGGGGGCCGGATATACGCAGTATTTT. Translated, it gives CAWSSIASGGAGYTQYF.

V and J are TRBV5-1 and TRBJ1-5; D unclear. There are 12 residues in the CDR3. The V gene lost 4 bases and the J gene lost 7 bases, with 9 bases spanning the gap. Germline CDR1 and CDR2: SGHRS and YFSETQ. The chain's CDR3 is CASSPDRQPQHF. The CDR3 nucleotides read TGCGCCAGCAGCCCGGACCGCCAGCCCCAGCATTTT. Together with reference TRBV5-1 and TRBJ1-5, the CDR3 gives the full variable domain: KAGVTQTPRYLIKTRGQQVTLSCSPISGHRSVSWYQQTPGQGLQFLFEYFSETQRNKGNFPGRFSGRQFSNSRSEMNVSTLELGDSALYLCASSPDRQPQHFGDGTRLSIL.

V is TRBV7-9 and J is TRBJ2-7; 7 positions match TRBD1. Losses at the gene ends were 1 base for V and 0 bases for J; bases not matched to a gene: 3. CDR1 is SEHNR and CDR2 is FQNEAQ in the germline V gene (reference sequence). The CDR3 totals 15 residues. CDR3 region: CASSLVGTASYEQYF. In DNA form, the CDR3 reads TGTGCCAGCAGCTTAGTCGGGACAGCCTCCTACGAGCAGTACTTC.

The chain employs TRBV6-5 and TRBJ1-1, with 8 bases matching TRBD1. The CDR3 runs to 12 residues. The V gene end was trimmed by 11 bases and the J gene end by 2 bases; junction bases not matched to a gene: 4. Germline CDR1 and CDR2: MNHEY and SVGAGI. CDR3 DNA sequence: TGTGCCTGGGACAGGACTAACACTGAAGCTTTCTTT. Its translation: CAWDRTNTEAFF.

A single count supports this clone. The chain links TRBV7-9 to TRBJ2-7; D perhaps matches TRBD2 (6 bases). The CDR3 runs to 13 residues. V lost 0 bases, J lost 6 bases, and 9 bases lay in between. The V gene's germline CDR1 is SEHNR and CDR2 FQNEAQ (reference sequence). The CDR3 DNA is TGTGCCAGCAGCTTAGCGTGGAGGGGCGAGCAGTACTTC. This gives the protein CASSLAWRGEQYF.

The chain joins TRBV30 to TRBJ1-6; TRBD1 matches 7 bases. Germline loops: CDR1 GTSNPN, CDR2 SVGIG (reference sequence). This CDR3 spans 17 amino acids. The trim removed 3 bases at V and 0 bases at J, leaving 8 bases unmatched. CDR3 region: CAWSRNRGSSYNSPLHF. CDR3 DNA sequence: TGTGCCTGGAGCCGAAACAGGGGAAGCTCCTATAATTCACCCCTCCACTTT.

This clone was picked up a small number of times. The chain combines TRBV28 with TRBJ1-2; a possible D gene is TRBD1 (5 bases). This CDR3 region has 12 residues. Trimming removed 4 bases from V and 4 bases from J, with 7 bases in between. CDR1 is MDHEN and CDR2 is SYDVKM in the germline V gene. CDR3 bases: TGTGCCAGCAGTTGGGGCAGCTATGGCTACACCTTC. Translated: CASSWGSYGYTF.

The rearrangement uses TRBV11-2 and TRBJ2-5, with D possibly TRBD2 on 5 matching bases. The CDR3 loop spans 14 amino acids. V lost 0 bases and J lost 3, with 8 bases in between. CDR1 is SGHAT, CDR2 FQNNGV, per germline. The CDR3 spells CASSLDLGEETQYF. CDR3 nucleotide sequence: TGTGCCAGCAGCTTAGATCTCGGGGAAGAGACCCAGTACTTC. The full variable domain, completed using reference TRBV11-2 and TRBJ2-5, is EAGVAQSPRYKIIEKRQSVAFWCNPISGHATLYWYQQILGQGPKLLIQFQNNGVVDDSQLPKDRFSAERLKGVDSTLKIQPAKLEDSAVYLCASSLDLGEETQYFGPGTRLLVL.

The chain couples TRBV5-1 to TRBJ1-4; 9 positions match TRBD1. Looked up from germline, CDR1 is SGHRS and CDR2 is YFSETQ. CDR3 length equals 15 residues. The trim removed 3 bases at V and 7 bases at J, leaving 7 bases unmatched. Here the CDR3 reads CASSSTGGESEKLFF. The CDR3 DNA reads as TGCGCCAGCAGCTCGACAGGGGGGGAGAGTGAAAAACTGTTTTTT. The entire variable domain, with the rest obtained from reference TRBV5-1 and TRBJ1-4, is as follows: KAGVTQTPRYLIKTRGQQVTLSCSPISGHRSVSWYQQTPGQGLQFLFEYFSETQRNKGNFPGRFSGRQFSNSRSEMNVSTLELGDSALYLCASSSTGGESEKLFFGSGTQLSVL.

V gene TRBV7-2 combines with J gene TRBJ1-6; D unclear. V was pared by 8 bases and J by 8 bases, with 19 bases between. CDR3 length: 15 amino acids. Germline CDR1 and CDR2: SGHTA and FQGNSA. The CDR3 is CASRETGTRDSPLHF. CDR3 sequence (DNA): TGTGCCAGCCGAGAAACCGGAACGCGGGATTCACCCCTCCACTTT.

Here the CDR3 reads CASSRQEDRSYEQYF. The CDR3 DNA reads as TGCGCCAGCAGCCGACAAGAGGACAGGTCCTACGAGCAGTACTTC. The chain links TRBV4-1 to TRBJ2-7; TRBD1 matches 7 bases. The CDR3 sequence is 15 residues long. CDR1 is MGHRA, CDR2 YSYEKL, per germline. The junction had 7 bases not matched to a gene; V was cut back by 4 bases and J by 1 base.

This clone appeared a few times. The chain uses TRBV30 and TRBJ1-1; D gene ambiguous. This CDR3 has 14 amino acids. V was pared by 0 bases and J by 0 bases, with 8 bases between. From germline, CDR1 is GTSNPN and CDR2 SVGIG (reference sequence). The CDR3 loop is CAWSVATVNTEAFF. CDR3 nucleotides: TGTGCCTGGAGTGTCGCCACCGTGAACACTGAAGCTTTCTTT.

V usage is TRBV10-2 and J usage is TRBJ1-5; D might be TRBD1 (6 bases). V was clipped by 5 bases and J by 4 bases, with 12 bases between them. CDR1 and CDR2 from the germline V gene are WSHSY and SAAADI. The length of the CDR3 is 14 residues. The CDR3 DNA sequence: TGCGCCAGCAGTCCCGGGACAAATAATCAGCCCCAGCATTTT. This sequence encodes CASSPGTNNQPQHF.

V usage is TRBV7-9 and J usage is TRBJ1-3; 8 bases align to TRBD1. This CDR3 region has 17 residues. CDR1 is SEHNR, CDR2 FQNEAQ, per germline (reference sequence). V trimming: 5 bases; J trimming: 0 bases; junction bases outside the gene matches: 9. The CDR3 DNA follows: TGTGCCAGCAGCCCCTGGACAGGGCTATACTCTGGAAACACCATATATTTT. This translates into CASSPWTGLYSGNTIYF.

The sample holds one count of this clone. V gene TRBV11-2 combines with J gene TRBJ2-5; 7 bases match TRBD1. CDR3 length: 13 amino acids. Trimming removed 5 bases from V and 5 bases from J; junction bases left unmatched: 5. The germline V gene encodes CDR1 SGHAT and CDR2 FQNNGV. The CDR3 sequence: CASSQTGPETQYF. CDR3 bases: TGTGCCAGCAGCCAGACAGGGCCGGAGACCCAGTACTTC. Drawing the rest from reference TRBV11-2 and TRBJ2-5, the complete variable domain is EAGVAQSPRYKIIEKRQSVAFWCNPISGHATLYWYQQILGQGPKLLIQFQNNGVVDDSQLPKDRFSAERLKGVDSTLKIQPAKLEDSAVYLCASSQTGPETQYFGPGTRLLVL.

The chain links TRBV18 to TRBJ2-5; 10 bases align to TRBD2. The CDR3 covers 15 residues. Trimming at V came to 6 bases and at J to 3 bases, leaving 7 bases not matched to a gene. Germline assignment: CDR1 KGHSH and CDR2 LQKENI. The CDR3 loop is CASSRTSGEKETQYF. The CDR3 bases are TGTGCCAGCTCGCGGACTAGCGGAGAAAAAGAGACCCAGTACTTC.

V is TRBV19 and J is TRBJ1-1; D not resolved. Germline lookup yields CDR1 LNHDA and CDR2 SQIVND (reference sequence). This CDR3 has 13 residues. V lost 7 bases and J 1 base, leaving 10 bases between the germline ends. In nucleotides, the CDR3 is TGTGCCAGTAACGCACAACGGAACACTGAAGCTTTCTTT. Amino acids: CASNAQRNTEAFF. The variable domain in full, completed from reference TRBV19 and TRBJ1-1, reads DGGITQSPKYLFRKEGQNVTLSCEQNLNHDAMYWYRQDPGQGLRLIYYSQIVNDFQKGDIAEGYSVSREKKESFPLTVTSAQKNPTAFYLCASNAQRNTEAFFGQGTRLTVV.

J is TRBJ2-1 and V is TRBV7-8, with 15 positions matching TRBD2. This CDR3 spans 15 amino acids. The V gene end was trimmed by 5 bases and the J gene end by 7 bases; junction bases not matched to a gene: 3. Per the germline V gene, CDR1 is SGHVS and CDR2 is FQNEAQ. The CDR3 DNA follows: TGTGCCAGCAGCCTCGGGACTAGCGGGGGGAATGAGCAGTTCTTC. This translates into CASSLGTSGGNEQFF.

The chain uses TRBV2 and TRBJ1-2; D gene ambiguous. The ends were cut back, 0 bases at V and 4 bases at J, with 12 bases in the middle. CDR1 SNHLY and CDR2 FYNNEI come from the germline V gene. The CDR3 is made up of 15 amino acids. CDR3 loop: CASSEARPALYGYTF. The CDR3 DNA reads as TGTGCCAGCAGTGAAGCGCGGCCAGCCCTCTATGGCTACACCTTC.

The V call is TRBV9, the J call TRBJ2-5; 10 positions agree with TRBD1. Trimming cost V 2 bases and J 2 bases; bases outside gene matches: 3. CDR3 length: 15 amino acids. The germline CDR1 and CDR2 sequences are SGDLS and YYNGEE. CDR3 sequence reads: CASSVQDRGQETQYF. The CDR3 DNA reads TGTGCCAGCAGCGTCCAGGACAGGGGGCAAGAGACCCAGTACTTC.

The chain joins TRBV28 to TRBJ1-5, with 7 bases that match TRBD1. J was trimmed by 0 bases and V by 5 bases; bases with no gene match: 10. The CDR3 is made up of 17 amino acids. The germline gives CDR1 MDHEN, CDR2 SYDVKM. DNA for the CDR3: TGTGCCAGCAGTGCTCGGGACAGCGATTATAGCAATCAGCCCCAGCATTTT. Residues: CASSARDSDYSNQPQHF.

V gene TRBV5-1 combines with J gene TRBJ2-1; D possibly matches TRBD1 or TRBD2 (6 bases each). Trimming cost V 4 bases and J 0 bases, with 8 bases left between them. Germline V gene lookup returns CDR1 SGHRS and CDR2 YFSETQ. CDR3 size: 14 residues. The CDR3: CASSEGGSYNEQFF. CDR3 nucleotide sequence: TGCGCCAGCAGCGAGGGGGGCTCCTACAATGAGCAGTTCTTC.

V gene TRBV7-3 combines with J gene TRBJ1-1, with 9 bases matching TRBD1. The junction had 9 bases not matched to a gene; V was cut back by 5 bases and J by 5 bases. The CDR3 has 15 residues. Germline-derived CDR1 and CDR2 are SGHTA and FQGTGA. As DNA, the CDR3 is TGTGCCAGCAGCCAACAACAGGGGGCCTGGACTGAAGCTTTCTTT. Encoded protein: CASSQQQGAWTEAFF.